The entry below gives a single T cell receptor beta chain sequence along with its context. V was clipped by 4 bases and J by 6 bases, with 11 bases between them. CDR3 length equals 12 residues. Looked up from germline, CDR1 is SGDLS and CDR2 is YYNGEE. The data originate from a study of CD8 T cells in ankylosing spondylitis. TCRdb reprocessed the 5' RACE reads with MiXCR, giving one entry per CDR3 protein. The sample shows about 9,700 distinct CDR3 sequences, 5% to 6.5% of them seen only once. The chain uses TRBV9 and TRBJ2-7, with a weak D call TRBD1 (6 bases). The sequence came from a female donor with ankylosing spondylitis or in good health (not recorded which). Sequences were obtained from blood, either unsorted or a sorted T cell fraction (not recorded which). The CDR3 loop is CASSKDSPEQYF. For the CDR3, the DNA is TGTGCCAGCAGCAAGGACAGTCCCGAGCAGTACTTC. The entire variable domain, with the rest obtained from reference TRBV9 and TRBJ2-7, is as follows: DSGVTQTPKHLITATGQRVTLRCSPRSGDLSVYWYQQSLDQGLQFLIQYYNGEERAKGNILERFSAQQFPDLHSELNLSSLELGDSALYFCASSKDSPEQYFGPGTRLTVT.